This T cell receptor (beta chain) was recorded in a study of vaccination and CD4 T cells after COVID-19. The wider study: Across the group, participants received two doses of either BNT162b2 or mRNA-1273 vaccine.

The Oncomine TCR Beta short-read assay generated sequence data from the DNA of cultured CD4+ T cells. TCRdb ran MiXCR on the PCR reads and lists one entry per CDR3 protein. The sample has approximately 9,000 distinct CDR3 sequences, 45% to 65% seen once; the top ten hold approximately 19%. Treatment described: approximately 9-day PBMC culture with coronavirus spike peptide pools or control peptides (ViraFEST assay). ViraFEST used peptide pools to expand antigen-specific T cells and subsequently sequenced their TCRs. Per germline, CDR1 ENHRY and CDR2 SYGVKD. Deletions cut 0 bases from V and 1 base from J, with 6 bases between. There are 14 residues in the CDR3. This clonotype was counted once. Its antigen is not known. The study, taken as a whole, reports: Convalescent patients had a median roughly 87% of reactive clones appearing only post-vaccination. Counts of SARS-CoV-2-reactive clonotypes had a median that went from roughly 21 to 40, a nonsignificant change.

The chain links TRBV10-3 to TRBJ1-2; D is possibly TRBD1 (5 bases). The sequencing input was CD4+ T cells from blood, cultured in vitro. The sequence was collected from a human donor who had recovered from COVID-19. Here the CDR3 DNA reads TGTGCCATCAGTGAGTCCGGGGGTAACTATGGCTACACCTTC. It encodes CAISESGGNYGYTF.